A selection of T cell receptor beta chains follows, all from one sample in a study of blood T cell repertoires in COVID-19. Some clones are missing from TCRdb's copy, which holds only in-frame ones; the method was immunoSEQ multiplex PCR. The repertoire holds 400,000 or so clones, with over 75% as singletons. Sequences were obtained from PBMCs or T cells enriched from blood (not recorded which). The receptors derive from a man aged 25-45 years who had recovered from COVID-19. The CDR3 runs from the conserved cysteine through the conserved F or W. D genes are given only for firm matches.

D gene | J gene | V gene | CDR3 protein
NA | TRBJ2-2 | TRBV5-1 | CASSSRLGGTGELFF
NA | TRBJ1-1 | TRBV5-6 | CASSLVEADSAFF
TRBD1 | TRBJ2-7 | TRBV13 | CASSPGTGDYEQYF
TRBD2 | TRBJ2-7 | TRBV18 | CASSLGTSYEQYF
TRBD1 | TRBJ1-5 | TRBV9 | CASSATGGNNQPQHF
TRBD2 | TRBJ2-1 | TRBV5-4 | CASSWSGTSGNEQFF
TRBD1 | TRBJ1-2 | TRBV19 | CASQTFGQGYGYTF
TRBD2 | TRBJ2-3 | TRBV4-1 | CASSPSLNGRAAADTQYF
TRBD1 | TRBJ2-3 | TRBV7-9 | CASSLRDRVKDTQYF
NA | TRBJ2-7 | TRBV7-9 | CASSLADREHEQYF
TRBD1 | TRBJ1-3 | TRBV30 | CAWSPGQGAWNTIYF
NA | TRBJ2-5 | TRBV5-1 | CASSLASGGETQYF
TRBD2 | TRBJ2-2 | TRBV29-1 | CSGRREGTGELFF
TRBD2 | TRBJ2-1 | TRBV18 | CASSGLAGGPEQFF
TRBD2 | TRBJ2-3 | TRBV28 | CASSLILAAGDLSDTQYF
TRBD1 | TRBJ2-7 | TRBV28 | CASSLGQYEQYF
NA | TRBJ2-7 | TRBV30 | CAWNGGRDEQYF
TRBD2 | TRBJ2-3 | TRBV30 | CAWSVLAGAADTQYF
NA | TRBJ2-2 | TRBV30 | CAWSGVSHTGELFF
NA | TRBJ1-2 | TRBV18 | CASSPSPTSGGYTF
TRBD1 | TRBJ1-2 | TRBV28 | CASTGTGGFNGYTF
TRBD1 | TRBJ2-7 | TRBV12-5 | CASGEGGPYEQYF
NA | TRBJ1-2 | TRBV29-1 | CSVELQGGGYTF
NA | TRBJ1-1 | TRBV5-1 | CASSAGGHVNTEAFF
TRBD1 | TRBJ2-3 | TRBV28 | CASSYSGQGADTQYF
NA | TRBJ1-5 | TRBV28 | CASSTRHRVGQPQHF
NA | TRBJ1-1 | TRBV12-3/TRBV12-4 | CASSLKREAFF
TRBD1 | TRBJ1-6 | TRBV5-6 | CASSLTGGGSPLHF
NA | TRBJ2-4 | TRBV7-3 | CASSLRGGYENIQYF
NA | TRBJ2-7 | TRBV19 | CASSMSMERWVEQYF
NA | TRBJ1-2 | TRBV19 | CASTQGIYGYTF
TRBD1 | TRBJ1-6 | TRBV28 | CASSLPWTGADNSPLHF
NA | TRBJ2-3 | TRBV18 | CASSPGGNTDTQYF
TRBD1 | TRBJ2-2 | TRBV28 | CATLPGTANTGELFF
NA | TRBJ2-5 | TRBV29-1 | CSVATSMETQYF
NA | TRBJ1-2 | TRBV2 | CASSEAQGANYGYTF
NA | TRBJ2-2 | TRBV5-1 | CASSLDRLARAGELFF
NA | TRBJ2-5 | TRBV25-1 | CASSGSLGTHQETQYF
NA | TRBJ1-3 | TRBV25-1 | CASSETVKPTGNTIYF
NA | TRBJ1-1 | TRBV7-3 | CASSLGGPTEAFF
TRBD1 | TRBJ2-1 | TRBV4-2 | CASSHDRGRLDEQFF
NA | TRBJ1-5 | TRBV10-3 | CAIRRDSNQPQHF
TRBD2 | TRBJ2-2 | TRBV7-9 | CASSLGTRETGELFF
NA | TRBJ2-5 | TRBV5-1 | CASSPDVSGGVETQYF
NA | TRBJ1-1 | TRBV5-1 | CASSLAEDSKTEAFF
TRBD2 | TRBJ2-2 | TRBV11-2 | CASSLGRAGAGELFF
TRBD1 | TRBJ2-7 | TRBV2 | CASSDGTDYEQYF
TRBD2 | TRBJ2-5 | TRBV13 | CASSSGLGETQYF
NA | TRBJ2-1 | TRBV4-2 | CASSQESFIRAQFF
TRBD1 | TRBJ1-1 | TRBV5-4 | CASSFGTDLTEAFF
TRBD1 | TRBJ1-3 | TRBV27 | CASSAGTGPGNTIYF